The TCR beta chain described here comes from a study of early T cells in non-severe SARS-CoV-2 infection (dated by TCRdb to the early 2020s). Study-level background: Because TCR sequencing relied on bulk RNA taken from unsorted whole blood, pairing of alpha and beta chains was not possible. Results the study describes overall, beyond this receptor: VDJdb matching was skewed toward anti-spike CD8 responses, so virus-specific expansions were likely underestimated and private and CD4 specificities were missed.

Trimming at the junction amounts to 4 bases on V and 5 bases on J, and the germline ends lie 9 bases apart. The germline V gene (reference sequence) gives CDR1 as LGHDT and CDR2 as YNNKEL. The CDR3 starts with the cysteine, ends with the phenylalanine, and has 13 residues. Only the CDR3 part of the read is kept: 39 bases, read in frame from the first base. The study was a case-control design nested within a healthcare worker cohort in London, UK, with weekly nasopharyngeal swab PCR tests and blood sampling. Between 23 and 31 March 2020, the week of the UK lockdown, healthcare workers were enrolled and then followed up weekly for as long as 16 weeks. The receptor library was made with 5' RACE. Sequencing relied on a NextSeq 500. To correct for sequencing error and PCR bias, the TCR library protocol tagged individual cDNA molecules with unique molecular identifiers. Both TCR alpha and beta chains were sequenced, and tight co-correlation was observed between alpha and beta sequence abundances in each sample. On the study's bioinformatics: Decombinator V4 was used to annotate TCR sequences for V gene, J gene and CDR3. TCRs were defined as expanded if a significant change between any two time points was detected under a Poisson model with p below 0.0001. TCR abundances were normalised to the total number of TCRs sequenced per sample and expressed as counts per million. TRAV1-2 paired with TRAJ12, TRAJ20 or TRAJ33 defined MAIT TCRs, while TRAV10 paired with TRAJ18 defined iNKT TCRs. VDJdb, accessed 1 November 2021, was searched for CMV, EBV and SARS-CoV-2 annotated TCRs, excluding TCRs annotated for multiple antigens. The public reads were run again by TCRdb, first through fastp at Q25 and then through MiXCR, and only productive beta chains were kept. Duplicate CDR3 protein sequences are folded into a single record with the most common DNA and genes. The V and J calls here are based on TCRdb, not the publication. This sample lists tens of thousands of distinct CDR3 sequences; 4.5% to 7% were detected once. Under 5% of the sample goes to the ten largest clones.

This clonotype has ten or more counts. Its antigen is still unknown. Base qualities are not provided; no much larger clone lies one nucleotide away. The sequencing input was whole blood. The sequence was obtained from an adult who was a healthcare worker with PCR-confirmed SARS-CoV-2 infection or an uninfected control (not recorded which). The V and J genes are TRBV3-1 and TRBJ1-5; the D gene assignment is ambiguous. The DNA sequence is TGTGCCAGCAGCCCGACCCCAGATCAGCCCCAGCATTTT. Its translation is CASSPTPDQPQHF.